This T cell receptor beta chain came from a study of spatial heterogeneity in lung cancer. Study information: The authors sequenced available follow-up PBMC samples, taken a median of roughly 24 months after resection. Study-wide findings and caveats: Ubiquitous expanded tumor TCRs appeared in blood more at resection than follow-up.

TCRdb ran MiXCR on the 5' RACE reads and lists one entry per CDR3 protein. The data hold 60,000 to 85,000 distinct CDR3 sequences, with roughly 8.9% observed a single time. This clonotype was seen repeatedly, ten times or more. Its antigen remains unidentified. Germline values: CDR1 SGDLS, CDR2 YYNGEE. V dropped 7 bases and J dropped 9; count of bases not matched to a gene: 9. The CDR3 runs to 13 residues. Time point here: blood at routine non-recurrence follow-up after resection. Tumor, nontumor lung or frozen PBMC supplied whole RNA that was sequenced unsorted. The sequence derives from a female donor with early-stage non-small cell lung cancer. V gene TRBV9 combines with J gene TRBJ2-1; 8 bases align to TRBD2. The sample consisted of PBMCs, taken at follow-up. In DNA form, the CDR3 reads TGTGCCAGCCGTGGGAGACTAGCGCCTGAGCAGTTCTTC. Its protein product is CASRGRLAPEQFF.